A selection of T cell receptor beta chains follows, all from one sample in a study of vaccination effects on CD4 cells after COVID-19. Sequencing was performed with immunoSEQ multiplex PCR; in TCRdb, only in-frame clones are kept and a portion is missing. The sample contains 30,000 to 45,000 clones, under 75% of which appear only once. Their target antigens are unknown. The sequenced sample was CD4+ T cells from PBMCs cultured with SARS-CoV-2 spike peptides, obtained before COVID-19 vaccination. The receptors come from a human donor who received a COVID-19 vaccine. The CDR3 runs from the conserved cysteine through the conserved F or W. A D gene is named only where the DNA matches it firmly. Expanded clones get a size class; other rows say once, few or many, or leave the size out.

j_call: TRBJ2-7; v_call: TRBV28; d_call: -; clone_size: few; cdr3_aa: CASSLKPAYEQYF; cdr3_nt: TGTGCCAGCAGTTTAAAACCAGCCTACGAGCAGTACTTC
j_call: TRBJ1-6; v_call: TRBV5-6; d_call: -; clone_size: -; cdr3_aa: CASSLGQGLSPLHF; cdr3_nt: TGTGCCAGCAGCTTGGGGCAGGGGCTATCACCCCTCCACTTT
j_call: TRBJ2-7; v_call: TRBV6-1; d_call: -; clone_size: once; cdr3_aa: CASSEGHPYEQYF; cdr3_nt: TGTGCCAGCAGTGAAGGACATCCTTACGAGCAGTACTTC
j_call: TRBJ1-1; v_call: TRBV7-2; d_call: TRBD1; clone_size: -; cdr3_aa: CASSSSLGQGITEAFF; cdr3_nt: TGTGCCAGCAGCTCTAGCCTGGGACAGGGGATCACTGAAGCTTTCTTT
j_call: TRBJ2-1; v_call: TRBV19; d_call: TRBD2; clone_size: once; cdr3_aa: CASSRRGFNEQFF; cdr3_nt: TGTGCCAGTAGTAGGCGGGGGTTCAATGAGCAGTTCTTC
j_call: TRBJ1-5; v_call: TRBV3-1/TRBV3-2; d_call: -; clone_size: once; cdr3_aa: CASSPQGLGNQPQHF; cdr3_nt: TGTGCCAGCAGCCCGCAGGGGCTGGGCAATCAGCCCCAGCATTTT
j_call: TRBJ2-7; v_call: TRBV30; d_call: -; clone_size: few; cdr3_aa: CAWSHPSTEQYF; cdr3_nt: TGTGCCTGGAGCCATCCGTCAACCGAGCAGTACTTC
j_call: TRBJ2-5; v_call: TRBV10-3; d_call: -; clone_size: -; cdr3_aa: CAIRGTPEGSQYF; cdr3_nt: TGTGCCATCAGGGGGACCCCGGAGGGGTCCCAGTACTTC
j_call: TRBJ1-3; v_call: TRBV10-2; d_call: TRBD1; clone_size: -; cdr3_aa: CASSHHRDRWKSSGNTIYF; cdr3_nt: TGCGCCAGCAGCCATCACCGGGACAGGTGGAAGAGCTCTGGAAACACCATATATTTT
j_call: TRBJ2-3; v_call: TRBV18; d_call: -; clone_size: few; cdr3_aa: CASSPLGALPTDTQYF; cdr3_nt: TGTGCCAGCTCACCACTCGGCGCCCTTCCCACAGATACGCAGTATTTT
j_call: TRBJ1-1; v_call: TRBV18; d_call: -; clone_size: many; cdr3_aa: CASSPAQGVAFF; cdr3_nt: TGTGCCAGCTCACCAGCACAGGGAGTAGCTTTCTTT
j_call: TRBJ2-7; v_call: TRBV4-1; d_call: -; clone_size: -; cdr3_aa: CASSRYIRGGRYF; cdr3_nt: TGCGCCAGCAGCCGGTACATAAGAGGAGGTCGGTACTTC
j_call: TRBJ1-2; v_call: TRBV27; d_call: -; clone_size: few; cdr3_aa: CASSFVRAGRYGYTF; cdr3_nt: TGTGCCAGCAGTTTCGTAAGGGCAGGGCGCTATGGCTACACCTTC
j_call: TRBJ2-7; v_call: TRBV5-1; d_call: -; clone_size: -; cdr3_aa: CASSLEQAYEQYF; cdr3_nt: TGCGCCAGCAGCTTGGAGCAGGCCTACGAGCAGTACTTC
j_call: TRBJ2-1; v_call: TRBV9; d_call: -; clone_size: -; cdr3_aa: CASSYDGSSYNEQFF; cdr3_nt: TGTGCCAGCAGCTATGACGGGAGCTCCTACAATGAGCAGTTCTTC
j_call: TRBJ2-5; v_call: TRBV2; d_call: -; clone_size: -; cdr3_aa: CASSQETQYF; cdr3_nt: TGTGCCAGCAGTCAAGAGACCCAGTACTTC
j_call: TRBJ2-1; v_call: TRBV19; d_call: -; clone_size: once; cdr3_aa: CASSRGDTYNEQFF; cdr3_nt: TGTGCCAGTAGTAGGGGGGACACCTACAATGAGCAGTTCTTC
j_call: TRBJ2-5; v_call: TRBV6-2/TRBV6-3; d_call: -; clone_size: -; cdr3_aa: CASSYGETQYF; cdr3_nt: TGTGCCAGCAGTTACGGAGAGACCCAGTACTTC
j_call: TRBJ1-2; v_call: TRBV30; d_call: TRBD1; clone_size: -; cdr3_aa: CAWSVQGYGYTF; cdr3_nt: TGTGCCTGGAGTGTACAGGGGTATGGCTACACCTTC
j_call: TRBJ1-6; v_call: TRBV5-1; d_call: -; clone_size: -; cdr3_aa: CASSLASTGSSYNSPLHF; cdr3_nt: TGCGCCAGCAGCTTGGCGAGCACAGGGAGCTCCTATAATTCACCCCTCCACTTT
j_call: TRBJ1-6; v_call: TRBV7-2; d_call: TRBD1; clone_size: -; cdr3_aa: CASSRPSQGNGSPLHF; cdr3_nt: TGTGCCAGCAGTCGACCGTCACAGGGGAATGGTTCACCCCTCCACTTT
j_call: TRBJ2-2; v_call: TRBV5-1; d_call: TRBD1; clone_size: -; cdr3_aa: CASSLGQGNTGELFF; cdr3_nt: TGCGCCAGCAGCTTAGGACAGGGCAACACCGGGGAGCTGTTTTTT
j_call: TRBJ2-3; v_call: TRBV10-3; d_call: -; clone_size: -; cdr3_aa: CAISKGISTDTQYF; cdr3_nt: TGTGCCATCAGTAAAGGGATTAGCACAGATACGCAGTATTTT
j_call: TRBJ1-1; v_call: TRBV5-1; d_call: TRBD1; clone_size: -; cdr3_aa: CASSLRTGGNTEAFF; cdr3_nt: TGCGCCAGCAGCCTAAGGACAGGGGGGAACACTGAAGCTTTCTTT
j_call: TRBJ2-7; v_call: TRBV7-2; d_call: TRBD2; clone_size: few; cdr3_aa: CASSLPTSGDRRPYEQYF; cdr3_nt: TGTGCCAGCAGCTTACCTACTAGCGGGGATCGACGCCCCTACGAGCAGTACTTC
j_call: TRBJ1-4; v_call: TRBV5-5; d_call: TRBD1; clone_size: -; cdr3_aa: CASQRDSPEKLFF; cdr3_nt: TGTGCCAGCCAAAGGGACAGCCCTGAAAAACTGTTTTTT